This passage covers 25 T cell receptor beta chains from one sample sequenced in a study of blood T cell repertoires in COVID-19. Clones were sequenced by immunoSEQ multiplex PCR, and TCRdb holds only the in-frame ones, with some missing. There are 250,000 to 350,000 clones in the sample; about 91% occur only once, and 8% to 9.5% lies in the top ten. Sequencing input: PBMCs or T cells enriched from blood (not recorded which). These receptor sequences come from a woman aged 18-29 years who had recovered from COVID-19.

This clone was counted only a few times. Here the CDR3 DNA reads TGTGCCAGCGCAGACGGACACTTAAACACCGGGGAGCTGTTTTTT. Amino acid sequence: CASADGHLNTGELFF. The chain employs TRBV2 and TRBJ2-2; a possible D gene is TRBD1 (5 bases). Looked up from germline, CDR1 is SNHLY and CDR2 is FYNNEI. The CDR3 has 15 residues. V was shortened by 8 bases and J by 2 bases, with 15 bases between the two germline ends.

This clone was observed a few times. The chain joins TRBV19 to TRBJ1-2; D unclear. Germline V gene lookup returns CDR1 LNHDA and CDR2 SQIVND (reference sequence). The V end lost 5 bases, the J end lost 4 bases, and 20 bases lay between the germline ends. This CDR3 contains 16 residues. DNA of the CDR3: TGTGCCAGTAGTGCTTATCCTAGGCAGACCATCTATGGCTACACCTTC. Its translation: CASSAYPRQTIYGYTF.

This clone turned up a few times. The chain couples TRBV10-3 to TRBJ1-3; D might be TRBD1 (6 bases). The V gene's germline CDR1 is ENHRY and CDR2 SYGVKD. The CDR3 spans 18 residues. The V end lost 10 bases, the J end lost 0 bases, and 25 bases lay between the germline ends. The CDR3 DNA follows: TGTGCCACCAACACTGCAGCCGGACAGTCCCTCTCTGGAAACACCATATATTTT. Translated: CATNTAAGQSLSGNTIYF.

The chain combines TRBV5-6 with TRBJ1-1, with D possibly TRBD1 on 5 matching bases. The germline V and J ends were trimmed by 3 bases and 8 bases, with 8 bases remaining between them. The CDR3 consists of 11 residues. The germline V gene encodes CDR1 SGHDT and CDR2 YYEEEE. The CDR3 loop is CASSWGVEAFF. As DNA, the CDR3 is TGTGCCAGCAGCTGGGGGGTGGAAGCTTTCTTT.

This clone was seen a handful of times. This CDR3 is CASSTYSGVGEQYF. The CDR3 DNA is TGTGCCAGCAGCACATACTCCGGGGTAGGGGAGCAGTACTTC. The genes are TRBV6-5 and TRBJ2-7; D is possibly TRBD2 (5 bases). CDR3 size: 14 residues. Trimming left V 6 bases short and J 7 bases short, with 19 bases between. Germline assignment: CDR1 MNHEY and CDR2 SVGAGI.

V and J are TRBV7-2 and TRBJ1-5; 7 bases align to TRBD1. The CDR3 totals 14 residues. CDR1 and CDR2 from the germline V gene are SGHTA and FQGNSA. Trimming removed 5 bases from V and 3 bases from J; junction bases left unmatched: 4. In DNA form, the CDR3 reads TGTGCCAGCAGCCCGACAGGGTACAATCAGCCCCAGCATTTT. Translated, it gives CASSPTGYNQPQHF.

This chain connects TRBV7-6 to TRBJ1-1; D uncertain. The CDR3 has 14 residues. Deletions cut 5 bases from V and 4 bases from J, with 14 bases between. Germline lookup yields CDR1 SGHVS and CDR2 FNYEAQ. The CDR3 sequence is CASSRFQRSTEAFF. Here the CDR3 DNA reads TGTGCCAGCAGCCGATTTCAAAGGAGCACTGAAGCTTTCTTT.

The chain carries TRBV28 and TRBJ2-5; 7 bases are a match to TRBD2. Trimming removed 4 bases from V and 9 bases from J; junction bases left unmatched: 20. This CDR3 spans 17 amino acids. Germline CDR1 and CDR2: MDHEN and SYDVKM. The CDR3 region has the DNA TGTGCCAGCAGTTCGCTCTCGGCAAGCGGGGATCAGGTGTCCCAGTACTTC. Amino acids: CASSSLSASGDQVSQYF. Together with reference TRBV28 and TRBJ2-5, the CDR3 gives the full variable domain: DVKVTQSSRYLVKRTGEKVFLECVQDMDHENMFWYRQDPGLGLRLIYFSYDVKMKEKGDIPEGYSVSREKKERFSLILESASTNQTSMYLCASSSLSASGDQVSQYFGPGTRLLVL.

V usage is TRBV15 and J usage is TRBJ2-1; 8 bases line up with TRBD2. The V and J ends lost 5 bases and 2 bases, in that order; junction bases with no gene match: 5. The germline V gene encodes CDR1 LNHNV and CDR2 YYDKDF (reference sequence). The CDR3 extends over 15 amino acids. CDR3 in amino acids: CATSGLAVTYNEQFF. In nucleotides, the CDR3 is TGTGCCACCAGCGGACTAGCTGTCACCTACAATGAGCAGTTCTTC.

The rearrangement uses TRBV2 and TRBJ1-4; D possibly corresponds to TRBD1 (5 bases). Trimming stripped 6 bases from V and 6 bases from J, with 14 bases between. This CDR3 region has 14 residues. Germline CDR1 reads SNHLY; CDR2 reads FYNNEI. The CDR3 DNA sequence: TGTGCCAGCAGACCGTCGTCAGGGTATGAAAAACTGTTTTTT. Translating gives CASRPSSGYEKLFF.

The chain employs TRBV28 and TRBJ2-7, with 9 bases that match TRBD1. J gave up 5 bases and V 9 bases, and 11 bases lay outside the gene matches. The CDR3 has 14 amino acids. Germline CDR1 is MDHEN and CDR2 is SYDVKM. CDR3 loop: CASTSGTGKHEQYF. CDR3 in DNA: TGTGCCAGTACTTCAGGGACAGGGAAACACGAGCAGTACTTC.

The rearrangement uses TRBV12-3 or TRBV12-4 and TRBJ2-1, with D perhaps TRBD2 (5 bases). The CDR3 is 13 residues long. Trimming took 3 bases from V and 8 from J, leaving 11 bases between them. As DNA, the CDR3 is TGTGCCAGCAGTTTTCGGGGTGGCGATGAGCAGTTCTTC. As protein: CASSFRGGDEQFF.

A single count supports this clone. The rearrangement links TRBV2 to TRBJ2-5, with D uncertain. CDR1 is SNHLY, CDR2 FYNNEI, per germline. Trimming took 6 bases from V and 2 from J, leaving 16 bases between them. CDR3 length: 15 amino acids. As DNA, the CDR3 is TGTGCCAGCAGCCTCGCGAAGACACATCAAGAGACCCAGTACTTC. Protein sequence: CASSLAKTHQETQYF. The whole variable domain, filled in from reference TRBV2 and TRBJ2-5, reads EPEVTQTPSHQVTQMGQEVILRCVPISNHLYFYWYRQILGQKVEFLVSFYNNEISEKSEIFDDQFSVERPDGSNFTLKIRSTKLEDSAMYFCASSLAKTHQETQYFGPGTRLLVL.

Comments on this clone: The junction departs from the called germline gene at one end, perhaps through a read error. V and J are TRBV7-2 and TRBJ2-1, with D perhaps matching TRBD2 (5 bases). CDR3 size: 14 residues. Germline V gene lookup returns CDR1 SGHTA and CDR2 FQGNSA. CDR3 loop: CASSRQRGSPAALF. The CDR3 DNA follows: TGTGCCAGCAGTCGACAACGTGGGAGCCCTGCCGCCCTCTTC. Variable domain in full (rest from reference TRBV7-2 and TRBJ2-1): GAGVSQSPSNKVTEKGKDVELRCDPISGHTALYWYRQSLGQGLEFLIYFQGNSAPDKSGLPSDRFSAERTGGSVSTLTIQRTQQEDSAVYLCASSRQRGSPAALFGPGTRLTVL.

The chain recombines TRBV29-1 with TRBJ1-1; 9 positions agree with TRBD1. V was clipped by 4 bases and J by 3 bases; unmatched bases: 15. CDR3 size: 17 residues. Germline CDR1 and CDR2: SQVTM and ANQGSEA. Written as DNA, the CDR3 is TGCAGCGTTGTGGTTACAGGGGGCGCGTTTTTGGACACTGAAGCTTTCTTT. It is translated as CSVVVTGGAFLDTEAFF.

CDR3 in DNA: TGTGCCAGCTCGTCGGGACAGGGGGCGGAAAAACTGTTTTTT. This gives the protein CASSSGQGAEKLFF. The rearrangement joins TRBV18 to TRBJ1-4; 12 bases are a match to TRBD1. Looked up from germline, CDR1 is KGHSH and CDR2 is LQKENI. With V trimmed by 6 bases and J by 8 bases, 4 bases remained unmatched. The CDR3 has 14 amino acids.

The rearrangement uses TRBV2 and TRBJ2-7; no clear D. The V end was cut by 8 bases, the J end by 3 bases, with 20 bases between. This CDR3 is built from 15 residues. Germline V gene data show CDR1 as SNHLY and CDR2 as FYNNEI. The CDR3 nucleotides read TGTGCCAGCCGACTGGATGTCACTCCTCTCTACGAGCAGTACTTC. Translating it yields CASRLDVTPLYEQYF.

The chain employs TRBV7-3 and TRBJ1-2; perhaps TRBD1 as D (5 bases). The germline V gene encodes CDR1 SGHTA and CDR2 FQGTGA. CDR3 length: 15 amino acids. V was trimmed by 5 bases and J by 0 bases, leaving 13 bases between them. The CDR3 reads CASSPQAGTNYGYTF. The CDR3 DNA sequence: TGTGCCAGCAGCCCTCAGGCAGGGACTAACTATGGCTACACCTTC. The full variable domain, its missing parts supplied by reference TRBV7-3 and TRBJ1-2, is GAGVSQTPSNKVTEKGKYVELRCDPISGHTALYWYRQSLGQGPEFLIYFQGTGAADDSGLPNDRFFAVRPEGSVSTLKIQRTERGDSAVYLCASSPQAGTNYGYTFGSGTRLTVV.

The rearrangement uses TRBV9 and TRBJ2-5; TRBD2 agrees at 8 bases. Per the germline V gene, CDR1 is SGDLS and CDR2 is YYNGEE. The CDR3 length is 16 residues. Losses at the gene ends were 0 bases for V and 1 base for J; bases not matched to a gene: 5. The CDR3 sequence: CASSVGAGGVQETQYF. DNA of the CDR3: TGTGCCAGCAGCGTAGGGGCGGGGGGCGTCCAAGAGACCCAGTACTTC. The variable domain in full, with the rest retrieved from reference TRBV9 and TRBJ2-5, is DSGVTQTPKHLITATGQRVTLRCSPRSGDLSVYWYQQSLDQGLQFLIQYYNGEERAKGNILERFSAQQFPDLHSELNLSSLELGDSALYFCASSVGAGGVQETQYFGPGTRLLVL.

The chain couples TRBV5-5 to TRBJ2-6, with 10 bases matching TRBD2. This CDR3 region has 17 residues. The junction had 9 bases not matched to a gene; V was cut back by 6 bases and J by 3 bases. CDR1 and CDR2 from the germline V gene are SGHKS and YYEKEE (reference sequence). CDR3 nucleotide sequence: TGTGCCAGCACCAATGTGGGACTAGCGAATGGGGCCAACGTCCTGACTTTC. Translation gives CASTNVGLANGANVLTF.

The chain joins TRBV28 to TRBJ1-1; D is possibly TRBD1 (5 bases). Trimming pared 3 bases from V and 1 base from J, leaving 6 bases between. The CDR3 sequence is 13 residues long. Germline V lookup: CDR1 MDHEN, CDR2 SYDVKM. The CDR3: CASSFGANTEAFF. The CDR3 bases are TGTGCCAGCAGTTTTGGGGCGAACACTGAAGCTTTCTTT.

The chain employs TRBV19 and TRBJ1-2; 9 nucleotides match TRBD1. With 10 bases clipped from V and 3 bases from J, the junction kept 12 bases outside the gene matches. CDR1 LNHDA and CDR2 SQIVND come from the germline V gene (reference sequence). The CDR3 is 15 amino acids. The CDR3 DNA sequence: TGTGCCACCAGAGATACAGGGGGCGCGGACTATGGCTACACCTTC. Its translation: CATRDTGGADYGYTF.

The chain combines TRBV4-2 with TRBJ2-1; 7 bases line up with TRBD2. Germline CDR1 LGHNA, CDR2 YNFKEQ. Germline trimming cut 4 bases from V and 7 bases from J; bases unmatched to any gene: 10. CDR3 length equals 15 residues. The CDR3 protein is CASSPELRDYNEQFF. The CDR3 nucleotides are TGTGCCAGCAGCCCCGAGCTCCGGGACTATAATGAGCAGTTCTTC.

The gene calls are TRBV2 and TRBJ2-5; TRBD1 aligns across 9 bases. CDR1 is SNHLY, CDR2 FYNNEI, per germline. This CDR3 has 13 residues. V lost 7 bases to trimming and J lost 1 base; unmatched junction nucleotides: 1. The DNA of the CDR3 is TGTGCCAGCAAACAGGGGGCCCAAGAGACCCAGTACTTC. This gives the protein CASKQGAQETQYF.

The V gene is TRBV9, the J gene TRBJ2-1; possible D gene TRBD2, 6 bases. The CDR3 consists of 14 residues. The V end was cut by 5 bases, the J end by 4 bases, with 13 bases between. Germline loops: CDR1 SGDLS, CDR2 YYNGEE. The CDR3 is CASSSGLPYNEQFF. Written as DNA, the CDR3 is TGTGCCAGCAGTAGCGGACTACCGTACAATGAGCAGTTCTTC.